Here is one T cell receptor beta chain with its context. Its target antigen remains unknown. Base quality data are lacking; no much larger clone is found one base away. The source of the sample is a study of cytomegalovirus exposure and HLA in healthy donors (dated by TCRdb to about 2017). Study-level background: The 500 to 700 repertoires of the first cohort and the 120 validation repertoires were produced on the same platform, according to a later analysis. The study was designed to test whether signatures of past pathogen exposure could be identified by cataloging public T cell receptors. Along with the roughly 670-subject first cohort, a separate validation cohort of around 110 different subjects was used. The study combined high-throughput TCR immunosequencing, statistical association of individual TCRs with disease status, and machine learning to predict cytomegalovirus infection status.

Libraries were made using the immunoSEQ multiplex PCR assay. In the original analysis: A statistical classification framework was built to diagnose cytomegalovirus status from the catalog of TCR beta chain sequences. Not all clones reach the TCRdb copy of this immuneACCESS table, which keeps in-frame sequences only. Checked studies attribute under half of the gap to unresolved V genes and leave the rest unexplained. The V and J calls and clone size come from that table; D and trimming were worked out from the DNA. This sample gives about 180,000 clones in total; approximately 81% of them show up just once. The ten biggest clones cover 15% to 20% of the sample. On the study overall, not on this receptor specifically: It was suggested by the authors that the approach could potentially be generalized to other disease states and immunological phenotypes. The study gave a list of some 150 TCR beta chains associated with cytomegalovirus. Three of the identified cytomegalovirus-associated TCR beta chains were confirmed in vitro to be specific for cytomegalovirus antigens. In both the original and validation cohorts, the classifier was reported to diagnose cytomegalovirus status with high specificity and sensitivity. The validation cohort had no HLA typing available for a later analysis, so co-occurrence within that cohort was assessed over all 120 or so repertoires. Most TCR sequences were seen in very few donors, while some public TCRs were found in many individuals. Of the cluster scores, 90% to 95% were above 0 in a later analysis, which found that TCRs clustered in the first cohort also tended to co-occur in the roughly 130 validation repertoires.

The donors belonged to the validation cohort of about 130 subjects, which was separate from the roughly 700-subject first cohort. The TCR was taken from a man between 18 and 29 years old in good health and CMV-seropositive. Source material: PBMCs.

CDR3 region: CASSRARQPQHF. The nucleotide sequence reads as follows: TGTGCCAGCAGCCGCGCTCGTCAGCCCCAGCATTTT. This chain is built from TRBV21-1 and TRBJ1-5. TRBV21-1 is marked as a pseudogene. From the cysteine up to the phenylalanine, the CDR3 has a length of 12 residues. Here the CDR3 DNA is all that survives: 36 bases in frame from base 1.